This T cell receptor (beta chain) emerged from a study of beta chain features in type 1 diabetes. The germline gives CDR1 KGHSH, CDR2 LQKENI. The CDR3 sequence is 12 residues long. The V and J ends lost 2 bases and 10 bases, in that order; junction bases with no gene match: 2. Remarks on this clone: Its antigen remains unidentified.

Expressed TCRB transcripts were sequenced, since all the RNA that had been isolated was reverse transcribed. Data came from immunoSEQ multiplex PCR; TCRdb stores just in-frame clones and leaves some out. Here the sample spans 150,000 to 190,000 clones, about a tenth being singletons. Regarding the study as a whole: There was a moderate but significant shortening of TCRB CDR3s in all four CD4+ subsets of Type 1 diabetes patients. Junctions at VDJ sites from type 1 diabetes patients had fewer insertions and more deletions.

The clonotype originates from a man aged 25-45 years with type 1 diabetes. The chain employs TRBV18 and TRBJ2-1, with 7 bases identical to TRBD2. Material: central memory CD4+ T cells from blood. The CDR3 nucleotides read TGTGCCAGCTCACCAGGGGGGGTGGAGCAGTTCTTC. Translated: CASSPGGVEQFF.